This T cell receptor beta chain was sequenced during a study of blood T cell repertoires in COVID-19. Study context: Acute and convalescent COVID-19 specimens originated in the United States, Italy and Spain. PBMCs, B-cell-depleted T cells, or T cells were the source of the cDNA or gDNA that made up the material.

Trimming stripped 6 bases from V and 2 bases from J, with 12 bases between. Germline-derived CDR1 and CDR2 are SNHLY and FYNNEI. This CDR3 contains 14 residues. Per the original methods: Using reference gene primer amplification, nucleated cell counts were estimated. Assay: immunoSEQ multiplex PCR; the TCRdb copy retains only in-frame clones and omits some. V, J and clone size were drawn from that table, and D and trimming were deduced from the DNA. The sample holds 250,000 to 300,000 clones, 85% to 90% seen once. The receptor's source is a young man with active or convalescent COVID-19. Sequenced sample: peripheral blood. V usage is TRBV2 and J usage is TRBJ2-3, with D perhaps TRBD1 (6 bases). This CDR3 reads CASSIQGSTDTQYF. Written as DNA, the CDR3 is TGTGCCAGCAGCATCCAGGGGTCCACAGATACGCAGTATTTT.